The rows below give T cell receptor beta chains drawn from one sample of a study of T-cell reconstitution after alpha-beta-depleted transplantation in children. TCRdb reanalysed the PCR reads using MiXCR and keeps one entry per CDR3 protein. The profile shows around 120,000 distinct CDR3 sequences, under 25% of them singletons. The material sequenced was PBMCs, mostly from graft donor cells, taken 180 days after TCRalphabeta/CD19-depleted stem cell transplant. The receptors here all came from a male patient between 2 and 15 years old who had a stem cell transplant for chronic granulomatous disease, so the T cells may come from the graft donor. The CDR3 runs from the conserved cysteine through the conserved F or W. The D gene is left open where the match is weak. A row's size may be missing; if present it is once, few, many or a size class.

D gene	clone size	J gene	V gene	CDR3 DNA	CDR3 protein
NA	many	TRBJ2-3	TRBV20-1	TGCAGTGCTAGAGGTTTCCAGCGTGATACGCAGTATTTT	CSARGFQRDTQYF
TRBD1	NA	TRBJ2-1	TRBV29-1	TGCAGCGTCGATACAGGGGTTTCCTACAATGAGCAGTTCTTC	CSVDTGVSYNEQFF
NA	NA	TRBJ2-1	TRBV5-4	TGTGCCAGCAGCTTGGAATGGACGGGAGAGCAGTTCTTC	CASSLEWTGEQFF
TRBD2	few	TRBJ2-1	TRBV18	TGTGCCAGCTCACCACTGCCTCGACTAGCGGGAAACTACAATGAGCAGTTCTTC	CASSPLPRLAGNYNEQFF
NA	many	TRBJ1-5	TRBV7-9	TGTGCCAGCAGCCAGGGCGCCGACCAGCCCCAGCATTTT	CASSQGADQPQHF
NA	NA	TRBJ1-1	TRBV12-3/TRBV12-4	TGTGCCAGCAGTCCGCCGACAGTCACTGAAGCTTTCTTT	CASSPPTVTEAFF
NA	many	TRBJ2-1	TRBV12-3/TRBV12-4	TGTGCCAGCAGTCAAACGGGCTACAATGAGCAGTTCTTC	CASSQTGYNEQFF
TRBD2	few	TRBJ2-1	TRBV20-1	TGCAGTGCTAGACGGACTAGCGGAGTATACAATGAGCAGTTCTTC	CSARRTSGVYNEQFF
NA	once	TRBJ2-5	TRBV12-3/TRBV12-4	TGTGCCAGCAGTCCTGGAAGGAACCAAGAGACCCAGTACTTC	CASSPGRNQETQYF
NA	many	TRBJ2-7	TRBV7-2	TGTGCCAGCAGCTCCCCGGTGGCCTACGAGCAGTACTTC	CASSSPVAYEQYF
TRBD1	once	TRBJ2-7	TRBV20-1	TGCAGTGCTAGAGATAAGACCGGGACAGGGAGTATGGAGCAGTACTTC	CSARDKTGTGSMEQYF
NA	NA	TRBJ2-1	TRBV4-3	TGCGCCAGCAGCAGCCAGAGCGGCCCCGAGAGCTACAATGAGCAGTTCTTC	CASSSQSGPESYNEQFF
NA	few	TRBJ1-5	TRBV20-1	TGCAGTGCTGGACCAATGGTTAGCAATCAGCCCCAGCATTTT	CSAGPMVSNQPQHF
NA	NA	TRBJ2-2	TRBV11-2	TGTGCCAGCAGTCATACAGGACTCATACCCAAGGTCCGGGAGCTGTTTTTT	CASSHTGLIPKVRELFF
NA	many	TRBJ2-2	TRBV20-1	TGCAGTGCTAGAGATACGGGAGAGGACACCGGGGAGCTGTTTTTT	CSARDTGEDTGELFF
NA	NA	TRBJ2-3	TRBV20-1	TGCAGTGCCCAGACGGCTATAAGCACCCGAGAAAATACGCAGTATTTT	CSAQTAISTRENTQYF
NA	NA	TRBJ2-5	TRBV5-5	TGTGCCAGCAGCTTGGAGGCACCCCAAGAGACCCAGTACTTC	CASSLEAPQETQYF
NA	many	TRBJ2-5	TRBV5-8	TGTGCCAGCAGCGAAGGGTACCAAGAGACCCAGTACTTC	CASSEGYQETQYF
NA	once	TRBJ2-7	TRBV7-2	TGTGCCAGCAGCTTAGCCCCCGGACATTCCTACGAGCAGTACTTC	CASSLAPGHSYEQYF
TRBD1	many	TRBJ1-3	TRBV12-3/TRBV12-4	TGTGCCAGCAATTCACGTGGGGGACAGGGATATTTT	CASNSRGGQGYF
TRBD1	many	TRBJ2-7	TRBV7-8	TGTGCCAGCAGCTTACCGACAACAGGGGGCTACGAGCAGTACTTC	CASSLPTTGGYEQYF
TRBD1	NA	TRBJ2-2	TRBV5-5	TGTGCCAGCAGTTTTGGACAGGGGAGGGACGGGGAGCTGTTTTTT	CASSFGQGRDGELFF
TRBD2	NA	TRBJ2-5	TRBV12-3/TRBV12-4	TGTGCCAGCAGTCGACTAGCGGGAGGAGAGACCCAGTACTTC	CASSRLAGGETQYF
NA	NA	TRBJ2-7	TRBV10-1	TGCGCCAGCAGTGAGTCGACGGGCCCCCAGTACTTC	CASSESTGPQYF
NA	NA	TRBJ2-4	TRBV12-3/TRBV12-4	TGTGCCAGCAGCCCCGGGGGAGGAGCCGGGGGAAAAAACATTCAGTACTTC	CASSPGGGAGGKNIQYF
NA	NA	TRBJ1-2	TRBV4-3	TGCGCCAGCAGCCAAGAGGTTATAGGGAAAAACTATGGCTACACCTTC	CASSQEVIGKNYGYTF
NA	many	TRBJ1-1	TRBV3-1	TGTGCCAGCAGCCGGTACAGTGGGGGTGACACTGAAGCTTTCTTT	CASSRYSGGDTEAFF
NA	few	TRBJ1-3	TRBV19	TGTGCCAGTAGTACCCGCTCGGGGAGCTCTGGAAACACCATATATTTT	CASSTRSGSSGNTIYF
TRBD2	many	TRBJ2-7	TRBV10-1	TGCGCCAGCAGTGAGTCGATTTCTAGCGGGAGTCTCTACGAGCAGTACTTC	CASSESISSGSLYEQYF
TRBD2	many	TRBJ2-7	TRBV7-2	TGTGCCAGCAGCATCCGTAGCGGGCAGTCCTACGAGCAGTACTTC	CASSIRSGQSYEQYF
NA	many	TRBJ1-5	TRBV5-5	TGTGCCAGCAGCTTTCATTTTGAGGACCAGCCCCAGCATTTT	CASSFHFEDQPQHF
TRBD2	few	TRBJ2-2	TRBV20-1	TGCAGTGCCGGGACTACAACCGGGGAGCTGTTTTTT	CSAGTTTGELFF
NA	once	TRBJ1-3	TRBV6-5	TGTGCCAGCAGTTACGACAGTTTCTCTGGAAACACCATATATTTT	CASSYDSFSGNTIYF
NA	many	TRBJ2-2	TRBV18	TGTGCCAGCTCACCAGGGATACGCAACACCGGGGAGCTGTTTTTT	CASSPGIRNTGELFF
NA	many	TRBJ2-1	TRBV27	TGTGCCAGCAGTTCGCCCCCCTACAATGAGCAGTTCTTC	CASSSPPYNEQFF
NA	once	TRBJ1-2	TRBV29-1	TGCAGCGTTGGAGGGGGGGATAACTATGGCTACACCTTC	CSVGGGDNYGYTF
NA	NA	TRBJ2-1	TRBV20-1	TGCAGTGCCCCGACCCCCCTGAGCTCCTACAATGAGCAGTTCTTC	CSAPTPLSSYNEQFF
NA	few	TRBJ2-2	TRBV29-1	TGCAGCGTTGAAGTTGGTGGGAGTGGTACCGGGGAGCTGTTTTTT	CSVEVGGSGTGELFF
NA	few	TRBJ2-7	TRBV12-3/TRBV12-4	TGTGCCAGCAGTTTAGAAGCCTCAGGTTCCTACGAGCAGTACTTC	CASSLEASGSYEQYF
NA	once	TRBJ1-3	TRBV18	TGTGCCAGCTCACCGGATCTGGGAAACACCATATATTTT	CASSPDLGNTIYF
NA	NA	TRBJ2-1	TRBV5-1	TGCGCCAGCAGGCCACTTGACAGTGATCGTTCCAATGAGCAGTTCTTC	CASRPLDSDRSNEQFF
TRBD2	many	TRBJ2-1	TRBV20-1	TGCAGTGCTGCAGGGACTAGCGGATACAATGAGCAGTTCTTC	CSAAGTSGYNEQFF
TRBD2	NA	TRBJ2-1	TRBV3-1	TGTGCCAGCAGCCAAGAGCGGACTAGCGGGTTCCAGCAGTTCTTC	CASSQERTSGFQQFF
NA	once	TRBJ2-5	TRBV6-1	TGTGCCAGCAGTGTTTCAGGGGGGGATGAGACCCAGTACTTC	CASSVSGGDETQYF
TRBD2	many	TRBJ2-7	TRBV29-1	TGCAGCGTTCAACGACTAGCGGGATCTACTAAAGAGCAGTACTTC	CSVQRLAGSTKEQYF
TRBD1	many	TRBJ1-6	TRBV9	TGTGCCAGCAGCGTAGGCGACAGGGGCCCTTCACCCCTCCACTTT	CASSVGDRGPSPLHF
NA	NA	TRBJ2-1	TRBV5-1	TGCGCCAGCAGCTCACAGGGGGGGACTGAGCAGTTCTTC	CASSSQGGTEQFF
NA	NA	TRBJ2-6	TRBV12-3/TRBV12-4	TGTGCCAGCAGTTTGGTTGTCTCTGGGGCCAACGTCCTGACTTTC	CASSLVVSGANVLTF
NA	many	TRBJ1-1	TRBV11-2	TGTGCCAGCAGCGGGACCGGGACGGGGAACACTGAAGCTTTCTTT	CASSGTGTGNTEAFF
NA	NA	TRBJ1-4	TRBV20-1	TGCAGTGCTAGAGATCGGGCTCTTTTGAATGAAAAACTGTTTTTT	CSARDRALLNEKLFF
NA	once	TRBJ2-2	TRBV7-6	TGTGCCAGCAGCCCAACAGGGAACACCGGGGAGCTGTTTTTT	CASSPTGNTGELFF
TRBD1	NA	TRBJ2-1	TRBV6-1	TGTGCCAGCAGCAAACAGGGGAATGAGCAGTTCTTC	CASSKQGNEQFF
NA	NA	TRBJ2-7	TRBV5-1	TGCGCCAGCAGCTTGTCGAACAGGGTCTACGAGCAGTACTTC	CASSLSNRVYEQYF
NA	NA	TRBJ1-1	TRBV12-3/TRBV12-4	TGTGCCAGCAGTTTAGGGGCGGCGACCATGAACACTGAAGCTTTCTTT	CASSLGAATMNTEAFF
TRBD1	few	TRBJ2-7	TRBV20-1	TGCAGTGCTAGAGGACAGGGGCCTAAAGGCGAGCAGTACTTC	CSARGQGPKGEQYF
NA	few	TRBJ2-5	TRBV7-2	TGTGCCAGCAGTCGACGGGCTGGAGAAGAGACCCAGTACTTC	CASSRRAGEETQYF
NA	NA	TRBJ1-1	TRBV11-2	TGTGCCAGCAGCTTAGAGGGCGATTACCAAGAAGCTTTCTTT	CASSLEGDYQEAFF
NA	NA	TRBJ2-5	TRBV4-2	TGTGCCAGCAGCCAAGGACAGCAAGAGACCCAGTACTTC	CASSQGQQETQYF
NA	NA	TRBJ1-2	TRBV20-1	TGCAGTGACTGGACTTGCTATGGCTACACCTTC	CSDWTCYGYTF